Listed below are T cell receptor beta chains from one sample, sequenced in a study of shared clonotypes between healthy human individuals. Clones were sequenced by immunoSEQ multiplex PCR, and TCRdb holds only the in-frame ones, with some missing. Of about 1.1 million clones in the sample, 78% are singletons; the top ten hold roughly 0.65%. What was sequenced was memory CD4+ T cells from PBMCs. These receptors came from a man younger than 35 in good health. Some clones in this sample may be carry-over from other donors' samples. CDR3s leave out the opening cysteine and the closing phenylalanine or tryptophan. Each record gives: D gene, J gene, V gene, CDR3 protein. The D gene is left open where the match is weak.

D: -
J: TRBJ2-1
V: TRBV18
CDR3: ASSPAGVYEQF

D: -
J: TRBJ2-1
V: TRBV29-1
CDR3: SVVLEASYNEQF

D: -
J: TRBJ1-5
V: TRBV27
CDR3: ASGFARPQH

D: -
J: TRBJ1-1
V: TRBV19
CDR3: ASIRGDTEAF

D: TRBD1
J: TRBJ1-1
V: TRBV11-2
CDR3: ASSLGRGSMNTEAF

D: -
J: TRBJ2-1
V: TRBV5-4
CDR3: ASSLARGSTYNEQF

D: -
J: TRBJ1-1
V: TRBV10-2
CDR3: ASSGTGSTEAF

D: TRBD2
J: TRBJ2-2
V: TRBV10-3
CDR3: AIRGRERNTGELF

D: -
J: TRBJ2-7
V: TRBV10-2
CDR3: ASSTGLRVTSYEQY

D: TRBD1
J: TRBJ2-7
V: TRBV5-1
CDR3: ASSGDRKINEQY

D: TRBD2
J: TRBJ2-2
V: TRBV2
CDR3: ASSVRPSGNTGELF

D: -
J: TRBJ1-4
V: TRBV5-6
CDR3: AGSKFEVGRREKLF

D: -
J: TRBJ2-5
V: TRBV19
CDR3: ASSIEGTQY

D: -
J: TRBJ2-3
V: TRBV4-1
CDR3: ASSQDLPRSTDTQY

D: -
J: TRBJ2-2
V: TRBV29-1
CDR3: SVAQLGGSNTGELF

D: -
J: TRBJ1-2
V: TRBV4-1
CDR3: ASSQEIQGDYGYT

D: -
J: TRBJ2-2
V: TRBV2
CDR3: ASGDMSDGELF

D: -
J: TRBJ2-3
V: TRBV6-6
CDR3: ASSFGLLGDTQY

D: -
J: TRBJ2-7
V: TRBV20-1
CDR3: SATGPEQY

D: -
J: TRBJ2-3
V: TRBV29-1
CDR3: STSGGASTDTQY

D: TRBD2
J: TRBJ2-1
V: TRBV5-6
CDR3: ASSYLAGGRNEQF

D: -
J: TRBJ1-2
V: TRBV11-2
CDR3: ASSLGGPNYGYT

D: -
J: TRBJ1-2
V: TRBV4-2
CDR3: ASSLSGDGTGVYGYT

D: -
J: TRBJ2-5
V: TRBV1
CDR3: TSSQDSGDAKETQY

D: TRBD1
J: TRBJ1-5
V: TRBV5-1
CDR3: ASSSTGSDQPQH

D: -
J: TRBJ1-4
V: TRBV7-8
CDR3: ASSSMGLTNEKLF

D: -
J: TRBJ1-1
V: TRBV19
CDR3: ASSWQEDTEAF

D: -
J: TRBJ1-1
V: TRBV19
CDR3: ASNGVNTEAF

D: TRBD2
J: TRBJ2-2
V: TRBV6-4
CDR3: ASRPGLAGGNTGELF

D: TRBD1
J: TRBJ2-1
V: TRBV27
CDR3: ASSSRQGLQGVQF

D: -
J: TRBJ2-2
V: TRBV29-1
CDR3: SVGTPADTGELF

D: -
J: TRBJ2-1
V: TRBV5-1
CDR3: ASSLVPGIYNEQF

D: -
J: TRBJ2-6
V: TRBV9
CDR3: ASSVPRDSRTTGANVLT

D: TRBD2
J: TRBJ2-5
V: TRBV28
CDR3: ASSSSGSWSRETQY

D: -
J: TRBJ1-5
V: TRBV6-1
CDR3: ASSESLLLTQH

D: -
J: TRBJ1-5
V: TRBV19
CDR3: ASSYGGQPQH

D: -
J: TRBJ1-2
V: TRBV7-9
CDR3: ASSSRTAYGYT

D: TRBD2
J: TRBJ2-3
V: TRBV9
CDR3: ASSVQTTGAGVPTDTQY

D: -
J: TRBJ1-2
V: TRBV6-1
CDR3: ASSEGGEIYGYT

D: TRBD1
J: TRBJ2-7
V: TRBV6-5
CDR3: ASSYSDRGGYEQY

D: -
J: TRBJ1-2
V: TRBV6-5
CDR3: ASSSLGWDPYGYT